These 14 T cell receptor beta chains were all obtained from the same sample, sequenced in a study of T-cell reconstitution after alpha-beta-depleted transplantation in children. A library of TCRbeta sequences, prepared with unique molecular identifiers, was generated. TCRdb used MiXCR to reprocess the PCR reads, holding one entry per CDR3 protein. The sample records approximately 500,000 distinct CDR3 sequences, roughly 30% being singletons. The sample consisted of PBMCs, taken before TCRalphabeta/CD19-depleted stem cell transplant. The origin of the receptors is a boy under three years old with Wiskott-Aldrich syndrome, due to receive a stem cell transplant.

This clonotype was seen a few times. This CDR3 reads CASSLSSGLYYNEQFF. The CDR3 coding sequence is TGCGCCAGCAGCTTGAGTTCGGGTCTCTACTACAATGAGCAGTTCTTC. The chain is built from TRBV5-1 and TRBJ2-1; D remains unclear. This CDR3 comprises 16 residues. V was shortened by 1 base and J by 3 bases, with 14 bases between the two germline ends. The germline CDR1 and CDR2 sequences are SGHRS and YFSETQ. Combining the CDR3 with reference TRBV5-1 and TRBJ2-1 gives the whole variable domain KAGVTQTPRYLIKTRGQQVTLSCSPISGHRSVSWYQQTPGQGLQFLFEYFSETQRNKGNFPGRFSGRQFSNSRSEMNVSTLELGDSALYLCASSLSSGLYYNEQFFGPGTRLTVL.

This clonotype was detected a few times. CDR3 coding DNA: TGCAGCGGGCTAGCGGGATATGAGCAGTTCTTC. The encoded protein is CSGLAGYEQFF. V and J are TRBV29-1 and TRBJ2-1, with 9 bases fitting TRBD2. The CDR3 has 11 amino acids. Per germline, CDR1 SQVTM and CDR2 ANQGSEA. V shed 7 bases and J 8 bases; nucleotides not matched to a gene: 3.

The chain links TRBV7-2 to TRBJ2-2; 7 bases agree with TRBD2. After removal of 3 bases from V and 6 bases from J, the junction contained 4 bases not matched to a gene. Germline V gives CDR1 SGHTA, CDR2 FQGNSA. The CDR3 is 14 amino acids. The CDR3 protein is CASSFRREPGELFF. The CDR3 coding sequence is TGTGCCAGCAGCTTCCGGCGGGAGCCCGGGGAGCTGTTTTTT.

Only a few counts were recorded for this clonotype. The chain links TRBV12-3 or TRBV12-4 to TRBJ1-6, with unresolved D. V gave up 11 bases and J gave up 7 bases, with 6 bases separating them. The CDR3 spans 10 residues. The CDR3 sequence is CAGKNSPLHF. DNA of the CDR3: TGTGCCGGAAAAAATTCACCCCTCCACTTT.

This clonotype was seen a few times. V and J are TRBV12-3 or TRBV12-4 and TRBJ2-2, with 7 bases matching TRBD1. The CDR3 loop spans 18 amino acids. Germline trimming cut 1 base from V and 4 bases from J; bases unmatched to any gene: 12. CDR3 region: CASSLGGPGGRVTGELFF. The DNA for the CDR3 is TGTGCCAGCAGTTTAGGGGGCCCAGGGGGTCGAGTCACCGGGGAGCTGTTTTTT.

The table lists this clonotype with a few counts. The V and J genes are TRBV20-1 and TRBJ1-1; TRBD1 aligns across 7 bases. The CDR3 length is 14 residues. Germline lookup yields CDR1 DFQATT and CDR2 SNEGSKA (reference sequence). V dropped 0 bases and J dropped 2; count of bases not matched to a gene: 3. The CDR3 protein is CSAREGQANTEAFF. The CDR3 region has the DNA TGCAGTGCTAGAGAAGGACAGGCTAACACTGAAGCTTTCTTT.

This clonotype showed up just a few times. The chain couples TRBV20-1 to TRBJ1-2; D is uncertain. Trimming took 4 bases from V and 2 from J, leaving 11 bases between them. The CDR3 covers 13 residues. CDR1 and CDR2 from the germline V gene are DFQATT and SNEGSKA (reference sequence). The CDR3 nucleotides are TGCAGTGCTACTGACACGGGAAACTATGGCTACACCTTC. The encoded protein is CSATDTGNYGYTF.

Only one count was recorded for this clonotype. The chain has TRBV11-1 and TRBJ2-1, with TRBD1 as a possible D gene (7 bases). Between the trimmed V and J ends, which lost 3 bases and 2 bases, there was a span of 20 bases. The germline V gene encodes CDR1 SGHAT and CDR2 FQDESV (reference sequence). This CDR3 comprises 18 residues. The CDR3 reads CASSFRAGGGDTYNEQFF. The CDR3 bases are TGTGCCAGCAGCTTCAGGGCCGGAGGGGGCGATACCTACAATGAGCAGTTCTTC. The entire variable domain, with the rest obtained from reference TRBV11-1 and TRBJ2-1, is as follows: EAEVAQSPRYKITEKSQAVAFWCDPISGHATLYWYRQILGQGPELLVQFQDESVVDDSQLPKDRFSAERLKGVDSTLKIQPAELGDSAMYLCASSFRAGGGDTYNEQFFGPGTRLTVL.

The chain links TRBV5-1 to TRBJ2-5; TRBD1 is a possible D gene (6 bases). The ends were cut back, 2 bases at V and 7 bases at J, with 12 bases in the middle. The CDR3 is 13 residues long. Germline CDR1 and CDR2: SGHRS and YFSETQ. The CDR3 spells CASSLAQTGTQYF. As DNA, the CDR3 is TGCGCCAGCAGCTTAGCACAGACAGGGACCCAGTACTTC.

This clonotype was picked up a small number of times. V and J are TRBV7-9 and TRBJ1-1; TRBD1 matches at 7 bases. Germline lookup yields CDR1 SEHNR and CDR2 FQNEAQ (reference sequence). V lost 1 base and J lost 5; bases outside the gene matches: 7. The CDR3 sequence is 15 residues long. The CDR3 is CASSLGDRISTEAFF. The CDR3 DNA follows: TGTGCCAGCAGCTTAGGGGACAGAATTTCAACTGAAGCTTTCTTT.

V gene TRBV20-1 combines with J gene TRBJ2-2; possibly TRBD1 for D (7 bases). Germline V CDR1 and CDR2: DFQATT, SNEGSKA (reference sequence). The CDR3 extends over 14 amino acids. Between the trimmed V and J ends, which lost 7 bases and 2 bases, there was a span of 14 bases. CDR3 in amino acids: CSGRRDSNTGELFF. In DNA form, the CDR3 reads TGCAGTGGCCGGAGGGACAGTAACACCGGGGAGCTGTTTTTT.

The chain carries TRBV5-1 and TRBJ2-7, with D uncertain. Trimming removed 0 bases from V and 4 bases from J, with 11 bases in between. This CDR3 region has 14 residues. Per germline, CDR1 SGHRS and CDR2 YFSETQ. As DNA, the CDR3 is TGCGCCAGCAGCTTGGATTCCTTGGTTTACGAGCAGTACTTC. Protein sequence: CASSLDSLVYEQYF.

This clonotype was observed a handful of times. V usage is TRBV7-8 and J usage is TRBJ1-1; 11 bases fit TRBD1. Germline assignment: CDR1 SGHVS and CDR2 FQNEAQ. J was trimmed by 1 base and V by 4 bases; bases with no gene match: 11. This CDR3 spans 18 amino acids. The CDR3 sequence: CASSSRTGGPRANTEAFF. DNA for the CDR3: TGTGCCAGCAGCTCAAGGACAGGGGGCCCGCGCGCGAACACTGAAGCTTTCTTT. The complete variable domain, with remaining parts taken from reference TRBV7-8 and TRBJ1-1, reads GAGVSQSPRYKVAKRGQDVALRCDPISGHVSLFWYQQALGQGPEFLTYFQNEAQLDKSGLPSDRFFAERPEGSVSTLKIQRTQQEDSAVYLCASSSRTGGPRANTEAFFGQGTRLTVV.

The rearrangement links TRBV4-1 to TRBJ2-3; D is perhaps TRBD1 (7 bases). The V end was cut by 5 bases, the J end by 11 bases, with 23 bases between. The CDR3 covers 15 residues. Germline V gene data show CDR1 as MGHRA and CDR2 as YSYEKL. DNA for the CDR3: TGCGCCAGCAGCGAAGCCTCAGGGGGTGGGACTGTGCAGTATTTT. It is translated as CASSEASGGGTVQYF.